The present TCR beta chain was sequenced within a study of blood T cell repertoires in COVID-19. Study-wide context: T cells, B-cell-depleted T cells, or PBMCs supplied cDNA or gDNA.

As originally analysed: Reference gene primer amplification yielded estimated nucleated cell counts. Data came from immunoSEQ multiplex PCR; TCRdb stores just in-frame clones and leaves some out. V and J calls and clone size come straight from that table; D and trimming were deduced from the DNA. The profile shows about 140,000 clones, more than 80% of them singletons. CDR1 and CDR2 from the germline V gene are SGHVS and FNYEAQ. The CDR3 spans 13 residues. Trimming removed 5 bases from V and 4 bases from J, with 11 bases in between. Sequenced material: peripheral blood. The sequence was obtained from a human donor in a cohort sampled during active COVID-19. The chain combines TRBV7-6 with TRBJ1-1, with D unresolved. CDR3 amino acids: CASSRLISTEAFF. The CDR3 DNA follows: TGTGCCAGCAGCAGACTGATTAGCACTGAAGCTTTCTTT.